This paragraph covers one T cell receptor (beta chain) sequence. The specificity of this receptor is unknown. No base qualities exist here, and no much larger clone lies one base off it. The immunoSEQ Assay was used to sequence TCRbeta CDR3 regions. After extraction, genomic DNA underwent amplification by bias-controlled multiplex PCR, followed by high-throughput sequencing. Under the source paper's analysis protocol: Collapsing and filtering of sequences were performed to quantify the absolute abundance of each unique TCRbeta CDR3 region. Usable DNA was measured by amplifying reference genes present in all nucleated cells, and TCRbeta template counts were normalized to that usable DNA to estimate T cell fraction. Repertoire TCRs were annotated as SARS-CoV-2-specific when V gene, CDR3 amino acid sequence and J gene were exactly matched to a known reactive TCR set. MIRA supplied the reference SARS-CoV-2 TCR set, which was filtered for enrichment in COVID-19-positive ImmuneCODE repertoires so that public or cross-reactive TCRs were removed. Based on the MIRA antigens, annotated TCRs were further analysed at the level of specific ORF or position within ORF. Breadth was defined as the number of annotated unique rearrangements divided by the total number of unique productive rearrangements, and depth was defined as the summed frequency of the annotated unique rearrangements. Two-sided Wilcoxon rank-sum tests were applied when comparing TCR breadth between groups. TCRdb provides this immuneACCESS table in a form limited to in-frame rearrangements. Some clones are lacking; in checked studies, under half of them reflect an unresolved V gene, and why the rest are absent is not known. V, J and clone size were drawn from that table, and D and trimming were deduced from the DNA. The sample profile shows hundreds of thousands of clones; about nine tenths of them were found once. The top ten clonotypes cover around 5.8% of the sample.

The sample belongs to a study of Ad26.COV2.S vaccination and SARS-CoV-2 variants (dated by TCRdb to about 2021). About the study as a whole: Vaccine-arm donors came from COV1001, a multicentre, randomized, double-blind, placebo-controlled phase I-IIa trial of Ad26.COV2.S in healthy adults. Ad26.COV2.S was administered intramuscularly at a dose of 5x10^10 or 1x10^11 viral particles, either as one shot or as two shots given 56 days apart. The specificity and breadth of SARS-CoV-2-reactive T cell receptors after Ad26.COV2.S vaccination were assessed by TCRbeta repertoire sequencing. A total of 32 samples were included in the TCR-sequenced set, comprising approximately 20 Ad26.COV2.S vaccine recipients, 5 placebo recipients and 8 SARS-CoV-2 convalescent individuals. Participants in the trial were split at random into five groups of five each, receiving low-dose or high-dose Ad26.COV2.S once or twice, or else placebo on both occasions. Investigators remained blinded to trial group allocation during experiments and outcome assessment.

The germline V gene (reference sequence) provides CDR1 GTSNPN and CDR2 SVGIG. The cysteine opens and the phenylalanine closes a CDR3 of 15 amino acids. Just the 45-base CDR3 DNA is kept, in frame starting at base 1. Ends trimmed: V by 2 bases, J by 4 bases; bases unmatched to a gene: 7. What this sample's treatment or condition label stands for: 15 to 20 received Ad26.COV2.S at low or high dose, single or two shots; 5 received placebo; per-sample allocation not given. Repertoires of vaccine and placebo recipients were sequenced from samples taken on day 63 after the first injection. In Cohort 1b, 25 adults aged 18-55 years were enrolled at a single site in Boston, USA, between 29 July and 7 August 2020. As a vaccine, Ad26.COV2.S was a replication-incompetent adenovirus type 26 vector that expressed a prefusion-stabilized SARS-CoV-2 spike protein derived from the original Wuhan strain. Broad study findings and their caveats: The authors noted that total T cell responses may have been underestimated by the TCR breadth and depth analyses. Comparing responses between vaccine doses or regimens was not something the study was powered to do. Comparable non-spike TCR breadth was observed between vaccine and placebo recipients, consistent with only spike being contained in the vaccine. Substantial breadth of spike-specific CD8+ and CD4+ T cell responses was reported after vaccination. Ad26.COV2.S recipients had higher spike-specific TCR breadth than placebo recipients (P = 0.0014).

Sequencing was performed on peripheral blood, taken in a trial of Ad26.COV2.S vaccine versus placebo. The rearrangement joined TRBV30 to TRBJ2-2, and 7 junctional nucleotides match TRBD2. The clonotype was recovered from a person between 18 and 65 years old who received the Ad26.COV2.S COVID-19 vaccine or a placebo. The DNA sequence is TGTGCCTGGAGTTTGAGCGGGGTCGGCACCGGGGAGCTGTTTTTT. Its product reads: CAWSLSGVGTGELFF.